The 14 T cell receptor beta chains below were found in one sample sequenced in a study of lymphopenia after photon versus proton radiotherapy. Repertoires were generated with immunoSEQ multiplex PCR, while TCRdb's copy carries only in-frame clones and drops some. The sample lists some 42,000 clones; approximately 83% were seen once. Sample: peripheral blood, taken from a patient treated with proton-based radiotherapy. Source of these receptors: a woman aged 65 to 85 with pancreatic cancer.

This rearrangement joins TRBV28 to TRBJ2-7, with D tentatively TRBD1 or TRBD2 (6 bases each). V gave up 6 bases and J gave up 4 bases, with 13 bases separating them. This CDR3 contains 13 residues. The germline V gene has CDR1 MDHEN and CDR2 SYDVKM. CDR3 residues: CASSRGLKYEQYF. The CDR3 nucleotides are TGTGCCAGCAGCCGGGGGCTGAAGTACGAGCAGTACTTC.

This clone was observed a single time. The chain links TRBV13 to TRBJ1-1; D unresolved. From germline, CDR1 is PRHDT and CDR2 FYEKMQ (reference sequence). The CDR3 consists of 14 residues. Trimming removed 4 bases from V and 1 base from J, with 10 bases in between. CDR3 region: CASSSKGPNTEAFF. DNA of the CDR3: TGTGCCAGCAGCTCAAAAGGACCGAACACTGAAGCTTTCTTT. The full variable domain, with the rest looked up from reference TRBV13 and TRBJ1-1, is AAGVIQSPRHLIKEKRETATLKCYPIPRHDTVYWYQQGPGQDPQFLISFYEKMQSDKGSIPDRFSAQQFSDYHSELNMSSLELGDSALYFCASSSKGPNTEAFFGQGTRLTVV.

This clone was counted only a few times. The chain couples TRBV7-8 to TRBJ2-6; 12 positions match TRBD1. Germline loops: CDR1 SGHVS, CDR2 FQNEAQ. The CDR3 loop spans 19 amino acids. Trimming cost V 4 bases and J 5 bases; bases outside gene matches: 12. The CDR3 protein is CASSSTAGQGAGWANVLTF. As DNA, the CDR3 is TGTGCCAGCAGCTCCACGGCGGGACAGGGGGCTGGCTGGGCCAACGTCCTGACTTTC.

This chain links TRBV7-2 with TRBJ2-3, with D perhaps being TRBD1 or TRBD2 (5 bases each). This CDR3 region has 16 residues. The germline V and J ends were trimmed by 6 bases and 2 bases, with 18 bases remaining between them. Germline-derived CDR1 and CDR2 are SGHTA and FQGNSA. CDR3 coding DNA: TGTGCCAGCAGTCCAGTGGGGACCTCACCCACAGATACGCAGTATTTT. Residues: CASSPVGTSPTDTQYF. Full variable domain (outside the CDR3, taken from reference TRBV7-2 and TRBJ2-3): GAGVSQSPSNKVTEKGKDVELRCDPISGHTALYWYRQSLGQGLEFLIYFQGNSAPDKSGLPSDRFSAERTGGSVSTLTIQRTQQEDSAVYLCASSPVGTSPTDTQYFGPGTRLTVL.

This chain uses TRBV11-1 with TRBJ1-3; D possibly corresponds to TRBD1 (5 bases). This CDR3 contains 16 residues. V lost 5 bases to trimming and J lost 0 bases, with 14 bases between them. Germline assignment: CDR1 SGHAT and CDR2 FQDESV (reference sequence). CDR3 coding DNA: TGTGCCAGCAGCGACCGGACATCAACCTCTGGAAACACCATATATTTT. It encodes CASSDRTSTSGNTIYF.

This chain uses TRBV27 with TRBJ1-1; TRBD1 agrees at 7 bases. CDR1 is MNHEY and CDR2 is SMNVEV in the germline V gene (reference sequence). The ends lost 5 bases at V and 5 bases at J; junction bases unmatched: 5. This CDR3 is 13 amino acids long. This chain's CDR3 is CASSVQGFTEAFF. Here the CDR3 DNA reads TGTGCCAGCAGTGTACAGGGGTTTACTGAAGCTTTCTTT.

V gene TRBV5-4 combines with J gene TRBJ1-2; unclear D gene. Looked up from germline, CDR1 is SGHNT and CDR2 is YYREEE (reference sequence). The CDR3 is 13 amino acids. The V end lost 0 bases, the J end lost 4 bases, and 7 bases lay between the germline ends. The CDR3 sequence: CASSLERGYGYTF. CDR3 nucleotides: TGTGCCAGCAGCTTGGAGAGAGGCTATGGCTACACCTTC.

The chain links TRBV7-9 to TRBJ2-5; D remains ambiguous. V was trimmed by 3 bases and J by 4 bases, leaving 6 bases between them. Germline V lookup: CDR1 SEHNR, CDR2 FQNEAQ (reference sequence). The CDR3 covers 12 residues. The CDR3 here is CASSFLGETQYF. The CDR3 DNA reads as TGTGCCAGCAGCTTCCTAGGAGAGACCCAGTACTTC.

This clone was seen once. The rearrangement joins TRBV7-2 to TRBJ1-1; D not certain. The V and J ends lost 5 bases and 0 bases respectively, with 10 bases between them. The CDR3 covers 14 residues. In germline, CDR1 is SGHTA, CDR2 FQGNSA. The CDR3 reads CASSPQVMNTEAFF. DNA of the CDR3: TGTGCCAGCAGCCCGCAAGTTATGAACACTGAAGCTTTCTTT.

CDR3: CAINYRGEQFF. CDR3 DNA: TGTGCCATCAACTACCGGGGGGAGCAGTTCTTC. The chain joins TRBV10-3 to TRBJ2-1; possibly TRBD2 for D (6 bases). Trimming took off 7 bases at V and 10 bases at J, with 11 bases between the two ends. The germline V gene encodes CDR1 ENHRY and CDR2 SYGVKD. This CDR3 spans 11 amino acids.

CDR3 nucleotides: TGTGCCAGTAGTATGGGGACTAGACCCTACAATGAGCAGTTCTTC. As protein: CASSMGTRPYNEQFF. The genes are TRBV19 and TRBJ2-1; 8 bases map to TRBD2. This CDR3 is 15 amino acids long. With V trimmed by 3 bases and J by 2 bases, 3 bases remained unmatched. Germline V lookup: CDR1 LNHDA, CDR2 SQIVND (reference sequence).

The chain has TRBV7-8 and TRBJ2-5; 7 bases map to TRBD2. The germline CDR1 and CDR2 sequences are SGHVS and FQNEAQ. V shed 4 bases and J 5 bases; nucleotides not matched to a gene: 13. The CDR3 is 16 residues long. In nucleotides, the CDR3 is TGTGCCAGCAGCTCCTTAGGGACTACAACCGCCGAGACCCAGTACTTC. This translates into CASSSLGTTTAETQYF.

V and J are TRBV11-3 and TRBJ2-1; 8 positions match TRBD1. The CDR3 has 15 amino acids. The V segment lost 5 bases and the J segment 8 bases; nucleotides outside the gene matches: 11. Germline V CDR1 and CDR2: SGHNT, YENEEA. CDR3: CASSPTDRVIDEQFF. The CDR3 DNA sequence: TGTGCCAGCAGCCCCACGGACAGGGTGATCGATGAGCAGTTCTTC.

V and J are TRBV20-1 and TRBJ2-5; D call uncertain. The J call is uncertain, as TRBJ2-7 better fits the DNA end. Germline CDR1 reads DFQATT; CDR2 reads SNEGSKA (reference sequence). The CDR3 runs 11 residues. The CDR3 spells CSARDPHEQYF. DNA for the CDR3: TGCAGTGCTAGAGATCCCCACGAGCAGTACTTC.